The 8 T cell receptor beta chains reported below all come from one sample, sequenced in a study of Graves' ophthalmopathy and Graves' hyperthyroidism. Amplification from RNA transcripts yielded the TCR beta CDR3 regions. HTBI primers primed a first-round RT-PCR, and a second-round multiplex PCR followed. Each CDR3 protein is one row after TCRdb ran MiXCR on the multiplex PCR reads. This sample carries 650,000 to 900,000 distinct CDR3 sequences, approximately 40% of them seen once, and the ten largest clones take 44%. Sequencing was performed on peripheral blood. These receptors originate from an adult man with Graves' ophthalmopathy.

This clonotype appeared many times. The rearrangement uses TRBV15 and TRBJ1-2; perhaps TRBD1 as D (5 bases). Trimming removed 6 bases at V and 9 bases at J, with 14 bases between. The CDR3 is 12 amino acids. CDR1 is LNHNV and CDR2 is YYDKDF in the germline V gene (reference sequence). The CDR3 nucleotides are TGTGCCACCAGGGGGCTCCGGGGGAGCTACACCTTC. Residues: CATRGLRGSYTF.

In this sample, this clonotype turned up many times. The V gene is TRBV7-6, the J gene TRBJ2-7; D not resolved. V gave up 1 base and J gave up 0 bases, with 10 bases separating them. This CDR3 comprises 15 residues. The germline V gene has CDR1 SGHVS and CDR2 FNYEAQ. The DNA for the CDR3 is TGTGCCAGCAGCTTAGATAGGATTTCCTCCTACGAGCAGTACTTC. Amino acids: CASSLDRISSYEQYF.

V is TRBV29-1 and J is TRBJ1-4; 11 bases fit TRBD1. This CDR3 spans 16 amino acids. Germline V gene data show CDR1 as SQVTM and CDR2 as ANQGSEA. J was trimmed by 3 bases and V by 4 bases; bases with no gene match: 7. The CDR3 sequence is CSVAGQGASANEKLFF. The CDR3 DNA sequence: TGCAGCGTTGCCGGACAGGGGGCGAGTGCTAATGAAAAACTGTTTTTT. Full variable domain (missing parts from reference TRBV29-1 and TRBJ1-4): SAVISQKPSRDICQRGTSLTIQCQVDSQVTMMFWYRQQPGQSLTLIATANQGSEATYESGFVIDKFPISRPNLTFSTLTVSNMSPEDSSIYLCSVAGQGASANEKLFFGSGTQLSVL.

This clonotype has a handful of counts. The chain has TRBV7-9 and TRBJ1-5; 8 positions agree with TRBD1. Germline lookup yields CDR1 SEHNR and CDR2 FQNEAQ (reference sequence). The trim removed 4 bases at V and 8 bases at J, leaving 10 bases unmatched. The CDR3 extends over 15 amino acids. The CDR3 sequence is CASSSGQGGFEPQHF. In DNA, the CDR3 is TGTGCCAGCAGCTCCGGACAGGGTGGCTTTGAGCCCCAGCATTTT.

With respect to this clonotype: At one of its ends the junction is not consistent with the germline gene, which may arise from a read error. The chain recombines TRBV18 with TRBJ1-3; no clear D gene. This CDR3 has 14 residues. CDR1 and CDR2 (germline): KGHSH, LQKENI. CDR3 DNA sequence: TGTGCCAGCTCACCACAGGTGACGGGAAACACCATATACTTT. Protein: CASSPQVTGNTIYF. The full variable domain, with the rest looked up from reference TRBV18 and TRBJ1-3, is NAGVMQNPRHLVRRRGQEARLRCSPMKGHSHVYWYRQLPEEGLKFMVYLQKENIIDESGMPKERFSAEFPKEGPSILRIQQVVRGDSAAYFCASSPQVTGNTIYFGEGSWLTVV.

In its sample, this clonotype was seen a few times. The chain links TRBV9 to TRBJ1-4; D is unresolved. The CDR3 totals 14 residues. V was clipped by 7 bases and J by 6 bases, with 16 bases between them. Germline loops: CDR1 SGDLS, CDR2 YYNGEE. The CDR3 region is CASSPSNRDEKLFF. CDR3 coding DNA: TGTGCCAGCTCACCATCTAACAGAGATGAAAAACTGTTTTTT.

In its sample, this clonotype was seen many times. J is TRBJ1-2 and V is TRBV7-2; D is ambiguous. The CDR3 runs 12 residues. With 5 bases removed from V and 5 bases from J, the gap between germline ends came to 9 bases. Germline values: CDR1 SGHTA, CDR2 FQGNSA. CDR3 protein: CASSPAVYGYTF. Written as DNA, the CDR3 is TGTGCCAGCAGCCCGGCCGTTTATGGCTACACCTTC.

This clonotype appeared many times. The CDR3 DNA follows: TGTGCCATCAGTGGGGACGCAAACTACGAGCAGTACTTC. It is translated as CAISGDANYEQYF. The chain employs TRBV10-3 and TRBJ2-7; perhaps D is TRBD1 or TRBD2 (5 bases each). The germline gives CDR1 ENHRY, CDR2 SYGVKD. CDR3 size: 13 residues. V was shortened by 4 bases and J by 3 bases, with 10 bases between the two germline ends.